One and the same sample provided the 29 T cell receptor beta chains below, sequenced in a study of somatic mutations in cytotoxic T cells in rheumatoid arthritis. The protocol was immunoSEQ multiplex PCR, while the TCRdb copy is restricted to in-frame clones and leaves out a portion. The sample records 15,000 or so clones, 82% being singletons. Sequenced: CD8+ T cells sorted from blood. These TCRs come from an adult with rheumatoid arthritis.

This clone was observed a few times. The rearrangement uses TRBV4-1 and TRBJ2-7; D is undetermined. Trimming cost V 0 bases and J 2 bases, with 8 bases left between them. The CDR3 spans 14 residues. Germline CDR1 is MGHRA and CDR2 is YSYEKL. The CDR3, as DNA: TGCGCCAGCAGCCAAGATCTGCAGCCCTACGAGCAGTACTTC. This gives the protein CASSQDLQPYEQYF.

The chain combines TRBV30 with TRBJ2-5, with D unresolved. Trimming removed 1 base at V and 4 bases at J, with 1 base between. This CDR3 contains 10 residues. The germline V gene has CDR1 GTSNPN and CDR2 SVGIG (reference sequence). CDR3 nucleotides: TGTGCCTGGAGTGGAGAGACCCAGTACTTC. This sequence encodes CAWSGETQYF.

This rearrangement joins TRBV7-9 to TRBJ1-5; D might be TRBD1 (5 bases). This CDR3 contains 19 residues. The ends were cut back, 5 bases at V and 0 bases at J, with 23 bases in the middle. The germline V gene has CDR1 SEHNR and CDR2 FQNEAQ (reference sequence). In DNA, the CDR3 is TGTGCCAGCAGCCCCGGGCCAGGGCGTAAATTCTATAGCAATCAGCCCCAGCATTTT. Encoded protein: CASSPGPGRKFYSNQPQHF.

By its share, this clone is large (0.1 to 1%). V and J are TRBV5-1 and TRBJ2-1, with D hard to call. The V gene's germline CDR1 is SGHRS and CDR2 YFSETQ. This CDR3 has 16 amino acids. Trimming shortened V by 3 bases and J by 5 bases, and 18 bases separated the two germline ends. CDR3 protein: CASSSLVFGSHNEQFF. The DNA for the CDR3 is TGCGCCAGCAGCTCCCTCGTTTTTGGTAGCCACAATGAGCAGTTCTTC.

V and J are TRBV30 and TRBJ1-1; 9 bases are a match to TRBD1. This CDR3 has 13 residues. Germline V gene lookup returns CDR1 GTSNPN and CDR2 SVGIG (reference sequence). The V segment lost 1 base and the J segment 4 bases; nucleotides outside the gene matches: 1. CDR3 in DNA: TGTGCCTGGAGTGGACAGGGGGTCACTGAAGCTTTCTTT. This encodes CAWSGQGVTEAFF.

This clone is classed as medium-sized. V gene TRBV6-4 combines with J gene TRBJ2-7; D is ambiguous. The CDR3 has 15 residues. CDR1 and CDR2 (germline): MRHNA, SNTAGT. V lost 3 bases and J lost 0, with 12 bases in between. CDR3 residues: CASSEYPGSSYEQYF. In DNA, the CDR3 is TGTGCCAGCAGTGAGTACCCGGGTAGCTCCTACGAGCAGTACTTC.

The gene calls are TRBV19 and TRBJ1-1, with a possible D match to TRBD1 (6 bases). The V end was cut by 4 bases, the J end by 0 bases, with 12 bases between. CDR1 and CDR2 from the germline V gene are LNHDA and SQIVND (reference sequence). This CDR3 is 15 amino acids long. The CDR3 region is CASSRGQPMNTEAFF. The CDR3 region has the DNA TGTGCCAGTAGTAGAGGACAGCCTATGAACACTGAAGCTTTCTTT.

In this sample, this clone turned up once. The rearrangement links TRBV4-3 to TRBJ2-7, with D tentatively TRBD1 (5 bases). The germline V and J ends were trimmed by 1 base and 7 bases, with 14 bases remaining between them. The CDR3 totals 14 residues. Germline V gives CDR1 LGHNA, CDR2 YSLEER. In DNA, the CDR3 is TGCGCCAGCAGCCAAGGGTTCAGAAGGGGTGAGCAGTACTTC. This gives the protein CASSQGFRRGEQYF.

This clone was seen just once. The chain couples TRBV30 to TRBJ1-5; D might be TRBD1 (5 bases). The CDR3 is made up of 16 amino acids. Germline lookup yields CDR1 GTSNPN and CDR2 SVGIG (reference sequence). V was shortened by 2 bases and J by 7 bases, with 21 bases between the two germline ends. The CDR3 region is CAWSHQGTVSGQPQHF. CDR3 sequence (DNA): TGTGCCTGGAGTCACCAAGGGACCGTTAGCGGACAGCCCCAGCATTTT.

This chain joins TRBV7-9 and TRBJ2-5; D possibly corresponds to TRBD1 (6 bases). The J call may be incorrect, as the DNA end agrees better with TRBJ2-7. The CDR3 extends over 15 amino acids. CDR1 SEHNR and CDR2 FQNEAQ come from the germline V gene (reference sequence). The CDR3 sequence: CASSPTRTAFYEQYF. Here the CDR3 DNA reads TGTGCCAGCAGCCCTACCCGGACAGCGTTCTACGAGCAGTACTTC.

This clone appeared once. The gene calls are TRBV27 and TRBJ2-7, with D perhaps assigned TRBD1 or TRBD2 (5 bases each). Germline CDR1 and CDR2: MNHEY and SMNVEV (reference sequence). This CDR3 is 13 amino acids long. V shed 8 bases and J shed 6 bases, with 17 bases lying between them. As DNA, the CDR3 is TGTGCCAGCCTGGGGGTGGGCTCAGGCGAGCAGTACTTC. Translating gives CASLGVGSGEQYF.

The chain joins TRBV28 to TRBJ2-6; D is unclear. The CDR3 has 16 amino acids. Trimming removed 5 bases from V and 3 bases from J, with 14 bases in between. Germline V gene data show CDR1 as MDHEN and CDR2 as SYDVKM. CDR3 residues: CASSIPWGFGANVLTF. In DNA form, the CDR3 reads TGTGCCAGCAGTATCCCGTGGGGTTTTGGGGCCAACGTCCTGACTTTC.

The V and J genes are TRBV7-9 and TRBJ2-5; D is unclear. The CDR3 length is 14 residues. V was shortened by 3 bases and J by 2 bases, with 10 bases between the two germline ends. The germline V gene encodes CDR1 SEHNR and CDR2 FQNEAQ (reference sequence). CDR3 amino acids: CASSLVGPQETQYF. DNA for the CDR3: TGTGCCAGCAGCTTGGTCGGACCTCAAGAGACCCAGTACTTC. Based on the CDR3 plus reference TRBV7-9 and TRBJ2-5, the full variable domain is DTGVSQNPRHKITKRGQNVTFRCDPISEHNRLYWYRQTLGQGPEFLTYFQNEAQLEKSRLLSDRFSAERPKGSFSTLEIQRTEQGDSAMYLCASSLVGPQETQYFGPGTRLLVL.

This clone was seen once. The chain has TRBV19 and TRBJ2-7; 9 bases fit TRBD1. Germline CDR1 LNHDA, CDR2 SQIVND (reference sequence). This CDR3 spans 16 amino acids. The J segment lost 0 bases and the V segment lost 4 bases, leaving 7 bases of the junction unmatched. CDR3 nucleotides: TGTGCCAGTAGTACTCGGACAGGGGCGAACTCCTACGAGCAGTACTTC. Protein: CASSTRTGANSYEQYF.

This clone was detected only a few times. The CDR3 loop reads CASSIGTGSVQPQHF. The CDR3 nucleotides are TGTGCCAGTAGTATAGGGACAGGGAGCGTTCAGCCCCAGCATTTT. V and J are TRBV19 and TRBJ1-5, with 8 bases that match TRBD1. The CDR3 runs 15 residues. Germline V CDR1 and CDR2: LNHDA, SQIVND (reference sequence). Trimming at V came to 1 base and at J to 6 bases, leaving 5 bases not matched to a gene.

The CDR3 region is CASGRGGMNTEAFF. In DNA, the CDR3 is TGCGCCAGCGGCCGGGGGGGGATGAACACTGAAGCTTTCTTT. The chain links TRBV4-1 to TRBJ1-1; TRBD1 might be the D (5 bases). From germline, CDR1 is MGHRA and CDR2 YSYEKL. This CDR3 comprises 14 residues. V dropped 8 bases and J dropped 0 bases, with 13 bases sitting between them.

The gene calls are TRBV5-1 and TRBJ1-1, with 8 bases fitting TRBD1. This CDR3 has 14 amino acids. The germline gives CDR1 SGHRS, CDR2 YFSETQ. Trimming removed 4 bases from V and 5 bases from J; junction bases left unmatched: 7. DNA for the CDR3: TGCGCCAGCAGCCAAACAGGGGGATGGACTGAAGCTTTCTTT. Encoded protein: CASSQTGGWTEAFF.

The J gene is TRBJ2-5, the V gene TRBV19; 8 bases fit TRBD2. This CDR3 has 14 residues. CDR1 is LNHDA and CDR2 is SQIVND in the germline V gene (reference sequence). Losses at the gene ends were 7 bases for V and 1 base for J; bases not matched to a gene: 5. The CDR3 is CASNLGLAQETQYF. CDR3 in DNA: TGTGCCAGTAACCTCGGACTAGCCCAAGAGACCCAGTACTTC.

The rearrangement uses TRBV7-9 and TRBJ2-3; D remains ambiguous. With 1 base removed from V and 6 bases from J, the gap between germline ends came to 14 bases. The CDR3 consists of 15 residues. Germline values: CDR1 SEHNR, CDR2 FQNEAQ (reference sequence). The CDR3 nucleotides read TGTGCCAGCAGCTTAGTAGGTGGCAGGTCGGATACGCAGTATTTT. This codes for CASSLVGGRSDTQYF.

The genes are TRBV9 and TRBJ2-2; 8 nucleotides agree with TRBD2. This CDR3 contains 16 residues. Trimming removed 3 bases from V and 0 bases from J; junction bases left unmatched: 4. The germline V gene encodes CDR1 SGDLS and CDR2 YYNGEE. Written as DNA, the CDR3 is TGTGCCAGCAGCGGGCTAGCGGGCTCGAACACCGGGGAGCTGTTTTTT. Translating gives CASSGLAGSNTGELFF.

This rearrangement joins TRBV7-9 to TRBJ2-1; the match to TRBD2 covers 8 bases. Germline trimming cut 3 bases from V and 4 bases from J; bases unmatched to any gene: 11. CDR1 is SEHNR, CDR2 FQNEAQ, per germline (reference sequence). This CDR3 is built from 17 residues. In DNA, the CDR3 is TGTGCCAGCAGCTTTCGGGTAGCGGGACGGGGGTACAATGAGCAGTTCTTC. This gives the protein CASSFRVAGRGYNEQFF.

The V gene is TRBV2, the J gene TRBJ1-2; no clear D. This CDR3 contains 13 residues. V shed 5 bases and J shed 2 bases, with 9 bases lying between them. Germline values: CDR1 SNHLY, CDR2 FYNNEI. The CDR3 protein is CASSPGGNYGYTF. DNA of the CDR3: TGTGCCAGCAGTCCCGGCGGGAACTATGGCTACACCTTC.

In this sample, this clone turned up once. The gene calls are TRBV11-1 and TRBJ2-4; no clear D. The V gene lost 3 bases and the J gene lost 8 bases, with 17 bases spanning the gap. This CDR3 comprises 15 residues. Germline assignment: CDR1 SGHAT and CDR2 FQDESV (reference sequence). The CDR3: CASSLGAVETHIQYF. The DNA for the CDR3 is TGTGCCAGCAGCTTGGGTGCGGTTGAAACGCACATTCAGTACTTC.

V is TRBV5-8 and J is TRBJ1-4; TRBD1 matches 11 bases. Germline assignment: CDR1 SGHTS and CDR2 YDEGEE. The CDR3 is made up of 16 amino acids. J lost 4 bases, V lost 4 bases, and 6 bases had no gene match. CDR3: CASSPGQGAHNEKLFF. The CDR3 DNA is TGTGCCAGCAGCCCCGGACAGGGGGCTCATAATGAAAAACTGTTTTTT.

The count of this clone is one. The V call is TRBV5-4, the J call TRBJ1-1; tentative D call: TRBD1 (6 bases). Germline V gene data show CDR1 as SGHNT and CDR2 as YYREEE (reference sequence). CDR3 length: 13 amino acids. V was shortened by 5 bases and J by 11 bases, with 19 bases between the two germline ends. Written as DNA, the CDR3 is TGTGCCAGCAGGTCATACAGGGACCTAGAGGCTTTCTTT. This encodes CASRSYRDLEAFF.

The chain combines TRBV7-2 with TRBJ1-1; TRBD1 agrees at 9 bases. Losses at the gene ends were 5 bases for V and 0 bases for J; bases not matched to a gene: 13. This CDR3 is 18 amino acids long. Germline V gives CDR1 SGHTA, CDR2 FQGNSA. CDR3 sequence: CASSTRGAGQGMNTEAFF. The DNA of the CDR3 is TGTGCCAGCAGCACGAGGGGAGCGGGACAGGGAATGAACACTGAAGCTTTCTTT.

This chain links TRBV7-9 with TRBJ2-3, with a possible D match to TRBD2 (6 bases). Trimming left V 4 bases short and J 3 bases short, with 17 bases between. The CDR3 is made up of 16 amino acids. The germline gives CDR1 SEHNR, CDR2 FQNEAQ (reference sequence). CDR3 protein: CASSSLTRMETDTQYF. The CDR3 nucleotides are TGTGCCAGCAGCTCACTGACTAGGATGGAGACAGATACGCAGTATTTT.

The chain couples TRBV30 to TRBJ1-5; tentative D call: TRBD1 (5 bases). The CDR3 is made up of 15 amino acids. Per germline, CDR1 GTSNPN and CDR2 SVGIG (reference sequence). Trimming took 2 bases from V and 5 from J, leaving 16 bases between them. CDR3 residues: CAWSTTGRGHQPQHF. In nucleotides, the CDR3 is TGTGCCTGGAGTACCACAGGACGAGGGCATCAGCCCCAGCATTTT.

The chain is built from TRBV11-1 and TRBJ1-2; D remains unclear. CDR1 is SGHAT, CDR2 FQDESV, per germline (reference sequence). V shed 2 bases and J shed 4 bases, with 5 bases lying between them. The CDR3 extends over 12 amino acids. CDR3 protein: CASSLRGYGYTF. As DNA, the CDR3 is TGTGCCAGCAGCTTAAGAGGCTATGGCTACACCTTC.